This T cell receptor beta chain was retrieved from a study of blood T cell repertoires in COVID-19. Only in-frame clones appear in the TCRdb table, and some are missing; sequencing was by immunoSEQ multiplex PCR. Of about 87,000 clones listed, 70% to 90% are singletons. CDR1 and CDR2 from the germline V gene are SGHRS and YFSETQ. The CDR3 covers 13 residues. V was shortened by 2 bases and J by 4 bases, with 9 bases between the two germline ends. The V call is TRBV5-1, the J call TRBJ1-2, with a tentative D call TRBD1 (5 bases). Sequencing was performed on peripheral blood. The receptor was isolated from a middle-aged man with acute or convalescent COVID-19. Here the CDR3 reads CASSLGELYGYTF. For the CDR3, the DNA is TGCGCCAGCAGCTTAGGGGAACTCTATGGCTACACCTTC.